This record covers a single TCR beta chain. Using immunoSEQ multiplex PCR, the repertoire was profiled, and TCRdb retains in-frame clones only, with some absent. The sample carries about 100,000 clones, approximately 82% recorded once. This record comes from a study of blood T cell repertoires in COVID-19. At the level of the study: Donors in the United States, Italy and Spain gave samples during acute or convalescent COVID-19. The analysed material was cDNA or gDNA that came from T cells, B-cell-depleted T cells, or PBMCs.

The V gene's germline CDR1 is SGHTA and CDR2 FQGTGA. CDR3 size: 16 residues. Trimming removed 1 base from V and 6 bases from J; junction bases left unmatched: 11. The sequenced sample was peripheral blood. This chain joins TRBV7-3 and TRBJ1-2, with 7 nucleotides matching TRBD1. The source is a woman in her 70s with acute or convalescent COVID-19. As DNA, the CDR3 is TGTGCCAGCAGCTTAAGCGGTCGAGGGACAGACGATGGCTACACCTTC. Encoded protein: CASSLSGRGTDDGYTF.